These 6 T cell receptor beta chains came from one sample sequenced in a study of CD8 T cells in Susac syndrome. Random hexamers were used to reverse transcribe about 0.45 to 1 ug of RNA. TCRdb called the immunoSEQ multiplex PCR reads again in MiXCR, with one record for every CDR3 protein. The table records approximately 70,000 distinct CDR3 sequences, roughly 94% of them present only once. What was sequenced was CD8+ T cells from PBMCs. These receptors all stem from a human donor with multiple sclerosis.

V usage is TRBV3-1 and J usage is TRBJ2-1, with D perhaps TRBD2 (5 bases). Per germline, CDR1 LGHDT and CDR2 YNNKEL (reference sequence). V lost 1 base and J lost 4, with 17 bases in between. CDR3 length: 17 residues. CDR3 coding DNA: TGTGCCAGCAGCCAAGGGACGGGATTCAGTTTGTACAATGAGCAGTTCTTC. This gives the protein CASSQGTGFSLYNEQFF.

This clonotype has just one count. The V and J genes are TRBV29-1 and TRBJ2-3; 10 bases align to TRBD2. This CDR3 contains 14 residues. The germline V gene has CDR1 SQVTM and CDR2 ANQGSEA. With 3 bases clipped from V and 11 bases from J, the junction kept 11 bases outside the gene matches. CDR3 in DNA: TGCAGCGTTGATCTAGCGGGGGAATTTGTTGGGCAGTATTTT. Translating it yields CSVDLAGEFVGQYF.

This clonotype appeared once. The V call is TRBV7-6, the J call TRBJ1-1; 7 bases fit TRBD1. CDR3 length: 13 amino acids. V was clipped by 3 bases and J by 5 bases; unmatched bases: 3. The V gene's germline CDR1 is SGHVS and CDR2 FNYEAQ. CDR3 region: CASSFNRGTEAFF. The CDR3 DNA follows: TGTGCCAGCAGCTTTAACAGGGGAACTGAAGCTTTCTTT.

In its sample, this clonotype was seen once. The chain is built from TRBV5-4 and TRBJ1-2; 9 nucleotides agree with TRBD1. Looked up from germline, CDR1 is SGHNT and CDR2 is YYREEE (reference sequence). The CDR3 is made up of 15 amino acids. The J segment lost 6 bases and the V segment lost 5 bases, leaving 11 bases of the junction unmatched. The CDR3 sequence is CASRGQGTGLDGYTF. DNA for the CDR3: TGTGCCAGCAGAGGGCAAGGGACAGGGCTAGATGGCTACACCTTC.

V is TRBV20-1 and J is TRBJ1-2; perhaps TRBD1 as D (6 bases). V lost 5 bases, J lost 3 bases, and 22 bases lay in between. The V gene's germline CDR1 is DFQATT and CDR2 SNEGSKA (reference sequence). CDR3 length equals 16 residues. CDR3 loop: CSALRRRGGIDYGYTF. CDR3 coding DNA: TGCAGTGCTCTACGCAGGAGGGGGGGCATCGACTATGGCTACACCTTC.

This chain connects TRBV4-3 to TRBJ2-7; the match to TRBD1 covers 7 bases. The ends lost 2 bases at V and 2 bases at J; junction bases unmatched: 3. Germline lookup yields CDR1 LGHNA and CDR2 YSLEER. The CDR3 extends over 14 amino acids. In DNA, the CDR3 is TGCGCCAGCAGCCAAACAGGGGAAACCTACGAGCAGTACTTC. It is translated as CASSQTGETYEQYF.